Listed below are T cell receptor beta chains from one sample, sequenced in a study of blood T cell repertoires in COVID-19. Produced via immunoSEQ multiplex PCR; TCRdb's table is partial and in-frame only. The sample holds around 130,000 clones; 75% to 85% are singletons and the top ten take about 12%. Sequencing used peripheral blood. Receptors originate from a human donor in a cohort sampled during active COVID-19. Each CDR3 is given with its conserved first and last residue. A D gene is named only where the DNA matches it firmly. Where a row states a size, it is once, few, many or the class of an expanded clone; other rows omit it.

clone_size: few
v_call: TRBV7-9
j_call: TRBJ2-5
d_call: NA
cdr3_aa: CASSLRPEGLQETQYF
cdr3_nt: TGTGCCAGCAGCTTACGACCCGAGGGCCTTCAAGAGACCCAGTACTTC

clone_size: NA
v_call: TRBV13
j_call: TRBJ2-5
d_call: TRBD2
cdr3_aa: CASSSPTSGDQETQYF
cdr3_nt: TGTGCCAGCAGCTCGCCGACTAGCGGGGACCAAGAGACCCAGTACTTC

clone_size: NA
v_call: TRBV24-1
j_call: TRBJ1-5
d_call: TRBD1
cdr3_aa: CATSDGYRGGGNQPQHF
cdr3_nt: TGTGCCACCAGTGATGGGTACAGGGGTGGTGGCAATCAGCCCCAGCATTTT

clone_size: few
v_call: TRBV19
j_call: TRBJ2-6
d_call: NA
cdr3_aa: CASSIALSGANVLTF
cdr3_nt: TGTGCCAGTAGTATAGCCCTCTCTGGGGCCAACGTCCTGACTTTC

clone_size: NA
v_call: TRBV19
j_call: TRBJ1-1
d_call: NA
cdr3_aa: CASSINLAANTEAFF
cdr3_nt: TGTGCCAGTAGTATCAATTTAGCGGCGAACACTGAAGCTTTCTTT

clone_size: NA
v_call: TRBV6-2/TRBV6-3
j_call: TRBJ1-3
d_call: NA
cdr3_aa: CASSYKAVSGNTIYF
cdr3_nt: TGTGCCAGCAGTTACAAAGCGGTCTCTGGAAACACCATATATTTT

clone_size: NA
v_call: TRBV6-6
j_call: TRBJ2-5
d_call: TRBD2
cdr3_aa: CASSSIGGGETQYF
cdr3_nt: TGTGCCAGCAGTTCCATCGGGGGGGGAGAGACCCAGTACTTC

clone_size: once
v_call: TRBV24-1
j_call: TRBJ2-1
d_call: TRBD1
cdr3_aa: CATSVRTGGAVPNEQFF
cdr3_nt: TGTGCCACCAGTGTCCGGACAGGGGGTGCCGTTCCCAATGAGCAGTTCTTC

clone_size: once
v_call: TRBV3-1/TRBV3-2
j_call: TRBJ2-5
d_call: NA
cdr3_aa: CASSQEGRAGTQYF
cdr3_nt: TGTGCCAGCAGCCAAGAAGGGCGGGCGGGGACCCAGTACTTC

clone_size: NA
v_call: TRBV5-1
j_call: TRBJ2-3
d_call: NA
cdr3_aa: CASSLELFADTQYF
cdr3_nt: TGCGCCAGCAGCTTGGAACTCTTCGCAGATACGCAGTATTTT

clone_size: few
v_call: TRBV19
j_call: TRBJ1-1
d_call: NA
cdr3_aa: CASSPQSGTEAFF
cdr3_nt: TGTGCCAGTAGTCCTCAGTCCGGGACAGAAGCTTTCTTT

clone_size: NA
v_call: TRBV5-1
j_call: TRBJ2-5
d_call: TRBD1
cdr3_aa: CASSLGAQGSETQYF
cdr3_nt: TGCGCCAGCAGCCTGGGGGCACAGGGGTCAGAGACCCAGTACTTC

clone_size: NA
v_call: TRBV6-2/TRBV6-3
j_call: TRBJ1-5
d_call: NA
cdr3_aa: CASSVQGTQPQHF
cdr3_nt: TGTGCCAGCAGTGTTCAGGGGACTCAGCCCCAGCATTTT

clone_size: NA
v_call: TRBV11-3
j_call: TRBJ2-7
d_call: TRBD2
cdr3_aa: CASSLAGLDYEQYF
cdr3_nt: TGTGCCAGCAGCTTGGCGGGACTAGACTACGAGCAGTACTTC

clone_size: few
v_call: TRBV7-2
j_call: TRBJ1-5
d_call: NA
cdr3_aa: CASSLDGVRVQPQHF
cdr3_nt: TGTGCCAGCAGCTTAGACGGGGTAAGAGTTCAGCCCCAGCATTTT

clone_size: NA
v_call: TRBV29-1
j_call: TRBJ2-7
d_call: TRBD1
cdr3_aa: CSVEQGAYEQYF
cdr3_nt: TGCAGCGTTGAACAGGGGGCCTACGAGCAGTACTTC

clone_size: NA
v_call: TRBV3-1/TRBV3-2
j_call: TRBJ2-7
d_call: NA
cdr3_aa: CASSQGHATYEQYF
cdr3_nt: TGTGCCAGCAGCCAGGGACACGCAACCTACGAGCAGTACTTC

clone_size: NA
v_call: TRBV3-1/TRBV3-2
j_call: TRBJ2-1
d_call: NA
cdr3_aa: CASSQDITGPNNEQFF
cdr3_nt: TGTGCCAGCAGCCAAGATATCACAGGGCCCAACAATGAGCAGTTCTTC

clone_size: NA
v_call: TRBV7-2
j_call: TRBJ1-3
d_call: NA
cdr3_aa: CASSMIQGNTIYF
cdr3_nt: TGTGCCAGCAGCATGATACAGGGAAACACCATATATTTT

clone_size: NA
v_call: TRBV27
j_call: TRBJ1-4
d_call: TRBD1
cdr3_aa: CASSLGQGREKLFF
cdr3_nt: TGTGCCAGCAGTCTGGGACAGGGGCGTGAAAAACTGTTTTTT

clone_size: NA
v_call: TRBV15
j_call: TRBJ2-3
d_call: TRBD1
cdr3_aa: CATRDRGSIDTQYF
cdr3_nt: TGTGCCACCAGGGACAGGGGGTCAATTGATACGCAGTATTTT

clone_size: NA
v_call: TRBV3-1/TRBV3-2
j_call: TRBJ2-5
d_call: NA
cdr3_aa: CASSQDLAGQGGETQYF
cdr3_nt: TGTGCCAGCAGCCAAGATCTTGCTGGTCAGGGAGGAGAGACCCAGTACTTC

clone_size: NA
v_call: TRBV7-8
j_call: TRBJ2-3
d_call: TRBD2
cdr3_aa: CASSLYAGGSTDTQYF
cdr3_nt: TGTGCCAGCAGCTTATATGCGGGGGGGAGCACAGATACGCAGTATTTT

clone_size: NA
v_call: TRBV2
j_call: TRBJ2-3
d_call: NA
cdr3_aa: CASSAPSGTDTQYF
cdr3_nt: TGTGCCAGCAGCGCGCCGTCCGGTACAGATACGCAGTATTTT

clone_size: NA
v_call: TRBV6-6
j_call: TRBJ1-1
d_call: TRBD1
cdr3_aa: CASSNRGPPEAFF
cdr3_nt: TGTGCCAGCAGCAACAGGGGGCCCCCTGAAGCTTTCTTT

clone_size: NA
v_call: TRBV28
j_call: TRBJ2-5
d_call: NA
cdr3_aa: CASTQPPGGETQYF
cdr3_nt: TGTGCCAGCACCCAGCCCCCCGGAGGAGAGACCCAGTACTTC

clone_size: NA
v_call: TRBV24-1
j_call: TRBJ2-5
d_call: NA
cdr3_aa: CATSDWTAETQYF
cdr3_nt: TGTGCCACCAGTGACTGGACAGCTGAGACCCAGTACTTC

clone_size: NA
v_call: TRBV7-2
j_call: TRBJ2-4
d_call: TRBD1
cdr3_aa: CASSYTGTGVNIQYF
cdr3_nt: TGTGCCAGCAGCTACACCGGGACAGGGGTTAACATTCAGTACTTC

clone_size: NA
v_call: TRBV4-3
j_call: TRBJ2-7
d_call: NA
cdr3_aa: CASSQSAGSYEQYF
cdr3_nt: TGCGCCAGCAGCCAGTCCGCGGGAAGCTACGAGCAGTACTTC

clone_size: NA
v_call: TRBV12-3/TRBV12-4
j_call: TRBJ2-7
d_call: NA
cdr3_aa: CASSSSSYEQYF
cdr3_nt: TGTGCCAGCAGCTCCAGCTCCTACGAGCAGTACTTC

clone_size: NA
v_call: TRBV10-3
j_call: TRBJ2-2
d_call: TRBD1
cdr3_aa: CAIGETWTGGAGELFF
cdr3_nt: TGTGCCATCGGAGAAACGTGGACAGGGGGGGCCGGGGAGCTGTTTTTT

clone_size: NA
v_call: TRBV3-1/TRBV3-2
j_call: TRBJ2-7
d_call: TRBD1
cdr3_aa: CASRHNTGGPSYEQYF
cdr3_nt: TGTGCCAGCAGGCACAATACAGGGGGACCTTCCTACGAGCAGTACTTC

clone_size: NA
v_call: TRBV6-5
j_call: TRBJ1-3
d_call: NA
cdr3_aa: CASRVTGIGNTIYF
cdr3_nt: TGTGCCAGCAGAGTAACAGGCATTGGAAACACCATATATTTT

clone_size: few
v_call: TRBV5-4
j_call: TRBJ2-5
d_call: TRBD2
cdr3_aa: CASSVGGAYETQYF
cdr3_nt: TGTGCCAGCAGCGTCGGGGGGGCTTACGAGACCCAGTACTTC

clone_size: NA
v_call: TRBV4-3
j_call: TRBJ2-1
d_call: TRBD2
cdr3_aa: CASSQDWGGVYNEQFF
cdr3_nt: TGCGCCAGCAGCCAAGATTGGGGGGGGGTATACAATGAGCAGTTCTTC

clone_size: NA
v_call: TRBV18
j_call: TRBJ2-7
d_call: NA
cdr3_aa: CASSPAVTYEQYF
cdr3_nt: TGTGCCAGCTCACCAGCAGTCACCTACGAGCAGTACTTC

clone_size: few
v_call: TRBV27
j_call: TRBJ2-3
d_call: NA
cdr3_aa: CASSLSFGGGTDTQYF
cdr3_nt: TGTGCCAGCAGTTTATCGTTCGGGGGAGGCACAGATACGCAGTATTTT

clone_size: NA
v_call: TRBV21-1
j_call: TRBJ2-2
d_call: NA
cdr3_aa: CASPTGTSGGAGELFF
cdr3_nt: TGTGCCAGCCCTACCGGGACTAGCGGGGGGGCCGGGGAGCTGTTTTTT

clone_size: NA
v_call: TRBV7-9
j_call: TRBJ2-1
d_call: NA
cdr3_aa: CASSWAAPYNEQFF
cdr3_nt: TGTGCCAGCAGCTGGGCTGCTCCCTACAATGAGCAGTTCTTC

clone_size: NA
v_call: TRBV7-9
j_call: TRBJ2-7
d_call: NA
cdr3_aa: CASSLDNIPYEQYF
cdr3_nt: TGTGCCAGCAGCTTAGATAACATTCCCTACGAGCAGTACTTC